Shown below are 19 T cell receptor beta chains from a single sample sequenced in a study of blood T cell repertoires in COVID-19. Only in-frame clones appear in the TCRdb table, and some are missing; sequencing was by immunoSEQ multiplex PCR. This sample has about 240,000 clones, with roughly four fifths found just once. Sample: peripheral blood. The origin of the receptors is a woman aged 55-70 years with active or convalescent COVID-19.

The V call is TRBV18, the J call TRBJ1-1, with 7 bases lining up with TRBD1. This CDR3 has 15 amino acids. Trimming at V came to 3 bases and at J to 2 bases, leaving 6 bases not matched to a gene. CDR1 is KGHSH and CDR2 is LQKENI in the germline V gene. The CDR3, as DNA: TGTGCCAGCTCACCCTCAAACAGGGGAAACACTGAAGCTTTCTTT. This encodes CASSPSNRGNTEAFF.

This chain joins TRBV19 and TRBJ1-5; unclear D gene. Trimming removed 0 bases from V and 7 bases from J, with 10 bases in between. CDR1 LNHDA and CDR2 SQIVND come from the germline V gene (reference sequence). The CDR3 spans 14 residues. The CDR3, as DNA: TGTGCCAGTAGTATAGAGCAGTTGTGGCAGCCCCAGCATTTT. Its protein is CASSIEQLWQPQHF.

The chain combines TRBV6-5 with TRBJ1-2; 9 bases line up with TRBD1. Germline V CDR1 and CDR2: MNHEY, SVGAGI. V was clipped by 6 bases and J by 3 bases; unmatched bases: 11. The CDR3 loop spans 16 amino acids. CDR3 protein: CASSYLGGQGHYGYTF. The CDR3 DNA follows: TGTGCCAGCAGCTACCTAGGGGGACAGGGACACTATGGCTACACCTTC.

With regard to this clone: The junction differs from germline at one of its ends, possibly a read error. The V and J genes are TRBV6-2 or TRBV6-3 and TRBJ1-5, with a possible D match to TRBD1 (6 bases). The CDR3 totals 19 residues. Germline V gives CDR1 MNHEY, CDR2 SVGEGT. CDR3 region: CASSYSPFRQVGSNQPQHF. CDR3 coding DNA: TGTGCCAGCAGCTACTCACCCTTCCGACAGGTCGGTAGCAATCAGCCCCAGCATTTT.

This clone came up a few times. This sequence joins TRBV2 and TRBJ2-3; D perhaps matches TRBD2 (6 bases). This CDR3 has 15 residues. Germline V gives CDR1 SNHLY, CDR2 FYNNEI. V was shortened by 4 bases and J by 0 bases, with 11 bases between the two germline ends. The CDR3 loop reads CASSVTSQSTDTQYF. As DNA, the CDR3 is TGTGCCAGCAGTGTAACTAGCCAGAGCACAGATACGCAGTATTTT. Together with reference TRBV2 and TRBJ2-3, the CDR3 gives the full variable domain: EPEVTQTPSHQVTQMGQEVILRCVPISNHLYFYWYRQILGQKVEFLVSFYNNEISEKSEIFDDQFSVERPDGSNFTLKIRSTKLEDSAMYFCASSVTSQSTDTQYFGPGTRLTVL.

The chain combines TRBV6-6 with TRBJ2-7, with 8 nucleotides matching TRBD1. V was clipped by 7 bases and J by 5 bases; unmatched bases: 10. This CDR3 is 14 amino acids long. Germline CDR1 MNHNY, CDR2 SVGAGI (reference sequence). The DNA for the CDR3 is TGTGCCAGCAAGGACAGGGTGGGTATCGACGAGCAGTACTTC. Its translation is CASKDRVGIDEQYF.

This chain uses TRBV6-5 with TRBJ1-1, with D maybe TRBD1 (6 bases). V was pared by 2 bases and J by 6 bases, with 13 bases between. Germline V gene sequence: CDR1 MNHEY, CDR2 SVGAGI. The CDR3 is 14 residues long. Written as DNA, the CDR3 is TGTGCCAGCAGTTACGCCCTACAGGGACCTGAAGCTTTCTTT. It encodes CASSYALQGPEAFF.

The chain uses TRBV12-3 or TRBV12-4 and TRBJ1-5, with no clear D. CDR3 size: 13 residues. Trimming cost V 5 bases and J 4 bases, with 9 bases left between them. In nucleotides, the CDR3 is TGTGCCAGCAGTCATCAGCGTAATCAGCCCCAGCATTTT. It is translated as CASSHQRNQPQHF.

This clone appeared a single time. The chain carries TRBV19 and TRBJ1-2; D is uncertain. The CDR3 spans 14 residues. Deletions cut 3 bases from V and 7 bases from J, with 15 bases between. Germline loops: CDR1 LNHDA, CDR2 SQIVND (reference sequence). This CDR3 reads CASSMRQAFSGYTF. CDR3 nucleotides: TGTGCCAGTAGTATGAGACAAGCCTTTAGTGGCTACACCTTC.

The CDR3 DNA reads TGTGCCAGCAGCAACGGGGGCTCTGGGGCCAACGTCCTGACTTTC. Translating it yields CASSNGGSGANVLTF. V is TRBV6-5 and J is TRBJ2-6; tentatively, D is TRBD2 (6 bases). The CDR3 runs 15 residues. Trimming shortened V by 6 bases and J by 0 bases, and 9 bases separated the two germline ends. Germline-derived CDR1 and CDR2 are MNHEY and SVGAGI.

This clone has a handful of counts. Additional DNA sequences in this sample encode the identical CDR3. The V gene is TRBV19, the J gene TRBJ2-7; TRBD2 might be the D (6 bases). V was shortened by 5 bases and J by 2 bases, with 10 bases between the two germline ends. From germline, CDR1 is LNHDA and CDR2 SQIVND (reference sequence). There are 13 residues in the CDR3. The CDR3 nucleotides are TGTGCCAGTAGTCCCGGACTAACCTACGAGCAGTACTTC. Translating gives CASSPGLTYEQYF.

The rearrangement links TRBV19 to TRBJ1-2; tentative D call: TRBD1 (5 bases). Trimming took off 0 bases at V and 2 bases at J, with 7 bases between the two ends. This CDR3 is 14 amino acids long. Germline lookup yields CDR1 LNHDA and CDR2 SQIVND (reference sequence). The CDR3 loop is CASSIERGNYGYTF. CDR3 nucleotides: TGTGCCAGTAGTATAGAAAGGGGAAACTATGGCTACACCTTC.

V and J are TRBV18 and TRBJ2-7; 8 nucleotides agree with TRBD1. Germline V CDR1 and CDR2: KGHSH, LQKENI. Trimming at V came to 1 base and at J to 4 bases, leaving 6 bases not matched to a gene. The length of the CDR3 is 15 residues. Here the CDR3 DNA reads TGTGCCAGCTCACCACGGGCAGGGGGCGCTTACGAGCAGTACTTC. Amino acids: CASSPRAGGAYEQYF.

This chain links TRBV12-3 or TRBV12-4 with TRBJ1-6; D is unresolved. The CDR3 spans 12 residues. Trimming left V 2 bases short and J 10 bases short, with 6 bases between. CDR3 loop: CASSLPSSPLHF. Here the CDR3 DNA reads TGTGCCAGCAGTTTACCTTCCTCACCCCTCCACTTT.

This chain links TRBV5-1 with TRBJ2-1, with 8 bases matching TRBD2. Germline lookup yields CDR1 SGHRS and CDR2 YFSETQ. The V gene end was trimmed by 3 bases and the J gene end by 4 bases; junction bases not matched to a gene: 9. This CDR3 spans 16 amino acids. The CDR3 region is CASSWARGGGYNEQFF. CDR3 bases: TGCGCCAGCAGCTGGGCCCGGGGCGGGGGGTACAATGAGCAGTTCTTC.

The rearrangement uses TRBV6-5 and TRBJ1-5, with TRBD1 identical over 10 bases. The V gene end was trimmed by 6 bases and the J gene end by 8 bases; junction bases not matched to a gene: 4. The CDR3 runs to 13 residues. Germline lookup yields CDR1 MNHEY and CDR2 SVGAGI. The CDR3 is CASRGQGWEPQHF. CDR3 nucleotides: TGTGCCAGCAGGGGACAGGGGTGGGAGCCCCAGCATTTT.

V is TRBV5-4 and J is TRBJ2-5; tentative D call: TRBD1 (5 bases). The CDR3 is made up of 13 amino acids. V was clipped by 0 bases and J by 7 bases, with 10 bases between them. Germline loops: CDR1 SGHNT, CDR2 YYREEE (reference sequence). The CDR3 is CASSLEDTGTQYF. DNA of the CDR3: TGTGCCAGCAGCTTGGAGGACACGGGGACCCAGTACTTC.

This chain uses TRBV11-2 with TRBJ2-2; TRBD2 agrees at 8 bases. The CDR3 is made up of 16 amino acids. Germline loops: CDR1 SGHAT, CDR2 FQNNGV. The V segment lost 1 base and the J segment 1 base; nucleotides outside the gene matches: 2. The CDR3 DNA sequence: TGTGCCAGCAGCTTAGGACTAGCGATGAACACCGGGGAGCTGTTTTTT. This encodes CASSLGLAMNTGELFF.

The chain has TRBV6-5 and TRBJ2-2; a possible D gene is TRBD2 (5 bases). Per germline, CDR1 MNHEY and CDR2 SVGAGI. CDR3 size: 15 residues. Between the trimmed V and J ends, which lost 11 bases and 5 bases, there was a span of 21 bases. As DNA, the CDR3 is TGTGCCCACGGCCCGGCCAGCTCGGGGACCGGGGAGCTGTTTTTT. It encodes CAHGPASSGTGELFF.